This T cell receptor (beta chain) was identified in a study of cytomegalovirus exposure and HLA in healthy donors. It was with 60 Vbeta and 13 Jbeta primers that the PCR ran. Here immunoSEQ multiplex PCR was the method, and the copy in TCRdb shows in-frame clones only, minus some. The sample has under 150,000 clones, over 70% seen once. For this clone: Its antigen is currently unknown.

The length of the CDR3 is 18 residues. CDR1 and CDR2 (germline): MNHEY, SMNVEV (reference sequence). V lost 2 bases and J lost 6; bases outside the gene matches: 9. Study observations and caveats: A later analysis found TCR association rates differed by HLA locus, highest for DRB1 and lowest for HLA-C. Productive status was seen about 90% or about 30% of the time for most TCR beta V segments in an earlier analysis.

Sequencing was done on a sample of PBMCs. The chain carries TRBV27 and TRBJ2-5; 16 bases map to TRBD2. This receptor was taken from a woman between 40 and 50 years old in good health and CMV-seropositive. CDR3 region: CASSLKGLAGGPPKTQYF. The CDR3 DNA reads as TGTGCCAGCAGTTTAAAGGGACTAGCGGGGGGGCCCCCAAAGACCCAGTACTTC.